Given below is one TCR beta chain in context. Antigen unknown. The sample comes from a study of T cell clusters in autoimmune cytopenias. General study findings and limits: Primary autoimmune cytopenia patients appeared to lack physiological T cell clusters present in healthy donors. TRB repertoire shifts in secondary cytopenia and chronic lymphocytic leukemia mostly reflected lymphoma, not autoimmunity.

The CDR3 is made up of 13 amino acids. Germline V CDR1 and CDR2: SGHDN, FVKESK. TRB amplification used approximately 0.25 ug of peripheral blood genomic DNA. TRB was amplified by touch-down multiplex PCR, primer pools A and B combined. TCRdb re-analyzed the multiplex PCR reads; it lists each CDR3 protein once, without DNA. The repertoire table contains roughly 7,000 distinct CDR3 sequences. V usage is TRBV14 and J usage is TRBJ1-2. The source material was peripheral blood. The receptor comes from a human donor with an autoimmune cytopenia or autoimmune hepatitis (not recorded which). CDR3 in amino acids: CASSQATNYGYTF.